This T cell receptor beta chain was sequenced during a study of CD8+ T cells in alopecia areata. The wider study: Recipients were approximately 7-10-week-old female C3H/HeJ mice grafted with skin from 6-12-month-old C3H/HeJ donors with spontaneous alopecia.

RNA was isolated and reverse transcribed to cDNA, the sequencing template. Sequencing used immunoSEQ multiplex PCR; TCRdb keeps in-frame clones, though not all of them. This sample carries around 110,000 clones, none of them present only once. Study outcomes and limitations: Sequencing of scalp samples also includes resident alphabeta T cells from normal skin. Relative to mice, TCR sharing across patients was less clear, a difference possibly HLA-related. Alopecia totalis/universalis scalp especially showed more expanded CD8+ clones than normal scalp.

To note about this clone: Its target is not known. Any gene name here is a mouse gene name.

Sequencing used lesional skin. The sequence was collected from a C3H/HeJ mouse with alopecia areata. Strain MHC haplotype: H2-k.

The chain's CDR3 is CASSDSAGGDDYTF. The part of the CDR3 DNA that was read is TGTGCCAGCAGTGATTCGGCTGGGGGGGAC. The chain combines TRBV13-1 with TRBJ1-2; D may be TRBD1 (5 bases). Read data end 4 residues before the CDR3 end; the end is taken from the germline J gene. Per germline, CDR1 NSHNY and CDR2 SYGAGN. The CDR3 has 14 amino acids.